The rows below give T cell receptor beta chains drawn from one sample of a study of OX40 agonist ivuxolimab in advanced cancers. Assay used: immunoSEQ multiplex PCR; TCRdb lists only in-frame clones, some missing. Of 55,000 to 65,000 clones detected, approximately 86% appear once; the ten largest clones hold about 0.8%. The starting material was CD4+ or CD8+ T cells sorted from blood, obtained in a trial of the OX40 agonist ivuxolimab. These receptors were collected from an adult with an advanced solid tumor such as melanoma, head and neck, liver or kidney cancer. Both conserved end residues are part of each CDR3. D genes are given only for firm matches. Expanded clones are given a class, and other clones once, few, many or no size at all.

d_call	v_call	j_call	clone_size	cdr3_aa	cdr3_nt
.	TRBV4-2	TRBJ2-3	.	CASSPMVDSDTQYF	TGTGCCAGCAGCCCGATGGTCGACTCAGATACGCAGTATTTT
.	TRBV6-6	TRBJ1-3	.	CASSYSPGPSGNTIYF	TGTGCCAGCAGTTACTCTCCGGGGCCCTCTGGAAACACCATATATTTT
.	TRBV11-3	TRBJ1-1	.	CASSLGPGTEAFF	TGTGCCAGCAGCTTAGGACCGGGTACTGAAGCTTTCTTT
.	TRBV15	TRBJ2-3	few	CATSSHGGVEDTQYF	TGTGCCACCAGCAGCCATGGCGGAGTGGAAGATACGCAGTATTTT
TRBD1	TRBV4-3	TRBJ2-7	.	CASSQEENRGYEQYF	TGCGCCAGCAGCCAAGAGGAAAACAGGGGCTACGAGCAGTACTTC
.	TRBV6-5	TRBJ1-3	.	CASSYSSQEGANTIYF	TGTGCCAGCAGTTACTCGAGTCAGGAAGGTGCAAACACCATATATTTT
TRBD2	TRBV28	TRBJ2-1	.	CASSSSGRVSNNEQFF	TGTGCCAGCAGTTCGAGCGGGAGGGTTTCGAACAATGAGCAGTTCTTC
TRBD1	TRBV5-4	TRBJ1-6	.	CASSLGTGWNSPLHF	TGTGCCAGCAGCTTGGGGACAGGGTGGAATTCACCCCTCCACTTT
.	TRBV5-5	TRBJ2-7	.	CASSSLRGEQYF	TGTGCCAGCAGCTCCCTCCGCGGCGAGCAGTACTTC
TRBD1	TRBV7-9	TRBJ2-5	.	CASNRDREETQYF	TGTGCCAGCAACCGGGACAGGGAAGAGACCCAGTACTTC